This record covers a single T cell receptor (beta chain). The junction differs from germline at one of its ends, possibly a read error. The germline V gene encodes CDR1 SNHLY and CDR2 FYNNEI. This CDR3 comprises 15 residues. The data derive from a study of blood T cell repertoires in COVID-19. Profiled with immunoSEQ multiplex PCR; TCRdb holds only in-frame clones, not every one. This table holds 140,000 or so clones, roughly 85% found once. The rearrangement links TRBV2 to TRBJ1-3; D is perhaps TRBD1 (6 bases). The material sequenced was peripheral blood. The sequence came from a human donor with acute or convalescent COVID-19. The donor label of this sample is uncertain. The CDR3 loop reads CASSEVNRVGSTIYF. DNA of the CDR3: TGTGCCAGCAGTGAAGTGAACAGGGTGGGAAGCACCATATATTTT. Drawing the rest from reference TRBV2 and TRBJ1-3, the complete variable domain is EPEVTQTPSHQVTQMGQEVILRCVPISNHLYFYWYRQILGQKVEFLVSFYNNEISEKSEIFDDQFSVERPDGSNFTLKIRSTKLEDSAMYFCASSEVNRVGSTIYFGEGSWLTVV.